This TCR beta chain emerged from a study of blood T cell repertoires in COVID-19. Study background: Samples representing acute and convalescent COVID-19 were sourced from the United States, Italy and Spain. PBMCs, B-cell-depleted T cells, or T cells were the source of the cDNA or gDNA that made up the material.

The table lists this clone with a count of one. The method was immunoSEQ multiplex PCR; TCRdb's version includes in-frame clones alone and lacks a portion of them. The sample contains about 97,000 clones, around 84% of which appear only once. V lost 5 bases and J 5 bases, leaving 18 bases between the germline ends. This CDR3 contains 15 residues. Germline values: CDR1 SGHTA, CDR2 FQGNSA. The chain is built from TRBV7-2 and TRBJ1-2; weak D call: TRBD1 (6 bases). The sequence was collected from a human donor in a cohort sampled during active COVID-19. The sequenced sample consisted of peripheral blood. The CDR3 loop is CASSPGRGQWYGYTF. The CDR3 DNA sequence: TGTGCCAGCAGCCCCGGACGGGGACAATGGTATGGCTACACCTTC.